The rows below give T cell receptor beta chains drawn from one sample of a study of T cell responses to AZD1222 COVID-19 vaccine. Sequenced by immunoSEQ multiplex PCR; TCRdb stores in-frame clones only, minus some. This table has roughly 44,000 clones, 65% to 85% appearing once. The sample was peripheral blood, taken on day 0 of AZD1222 vaccination. Every receptor here comes from an adult in good health. Both conserved end residues are part of each CDR3. A D gene is named only where the DNA matches it firmly. The listing skips clone size in some rows; elsewhere it reads once, few, many or a size class.

v_call	cdr3_length	clone_size	j_call	d_call	cdr3_aa	cdr3_nt
TRBV7-9	17	-	TRBJ2-7	TRBD2	CASSLVRSGTNSYEQYF	TGTGCCAGCAGCTTAGTTCGGAGCGGGACCAACTCCTACGAGCAGTACTTC
TRBV20-1	14	-	TRBJ1-1	-	CSASRAIQNTEAFF	TGCAGTGCTAGTCGTGCCATACAGAACACTGAAGCTTTCTTT
TRBV28	18	few	TRBJ2-7	-	CASSPAVLVGGPTYEQYF	TGTGCCAGCAGCCCCGCAGTTCTGGTGGGGGGGCCTACCTACGAGCAGTACTTC
TRBV28	12	-	TRBJ2-3	-	CASSSTGNTQYF	TGTGCCAGCAGCAGCACAGGGAATACGCAGTATTTT
TRBV19	15	-	TRBJ1-2	-	CASSIGGVGNYGYTF	TGTGCCAGTAGTATAGGGGGCGTGGGAAACTATGGCTACACCTTC
TRBV7-9	15	once	TRBJ2-7	TRBD2	CASSLEGLAGVEQYF	TGTGCCAGCAGCTTAGAAGGGCTAGCGGGAGTCGAGCAGTACTTC
TRBV6-2/TRBV6-3	16	few	TRBJ2-3	TRBD2	CASSWLAGGPTDTQYF	TGTGCCAGCAGTTGGCTAGCGGGAGGCCCCACAGATACGCAGTATTTT
TRBV28	13	-	TRBJ1-5	-	CASSAGSNQPQHF	TGTGCCAGCAGTGCCGGAAGCAATCAGCCCCAGCATTTT
TRBV12-3/TRBV12-4	13	-	TRBJ2-4	-	CASRGRRQNIQYF	TGTGCCAGCAGGGGGCGACGGCAAAACATTCAGTACTTC
TRBV10-2	16	once	TRBJ2-1	TRBD2	CASSGAPAGGPSEQFF	TGCGCCAGCAGTGGCGCGCCAGCGGGAGGGCCTAGTGAGCAGTTCTTC
TRBV10-3	13	-	TRBJ1-1	TRBD1	CATRAGGGTEAFF	TGTGCCACAAGGGCAGGGGGTGGCACTGAAGCTTTCTTT
TRBV7-9	15	-	TRBJ2-1	TRBD2	CASTLTSGIHNEQFF	TGTGCCAGCACCCTGACTAGCGGGATCCACAATGAGCAGTTCTTC
TRBV7-9	15	-	TRBJ2-1	-	CASSEGPSSYNEQFF	TGTGCCAGCAGCGAGGGACCGAGCTCCTACAATGAGCAGTTCTTC
TRBV28	15	-	TRBJ2-7	TRBD1	CASRGSGQGAREQYF	TGTGCCAGCAGGGGATCGGGACAGGGGGCGAGAGAGCAGTACTTC
TRBV2	13	-	TRBJ1-1	TRBD1	CASMTGGGTEAFF	TGTGCCAGCATGACAGGGGGAGGCACTGAAGCTTTCTTT
TRBV19	14	-	TRBJ2-1	TRBD2	CASASGNPYNEQFF	TGTGCCAGCGCTAGCGGCAACCCCTACAATGAGCAGTTCTTC
TRBV7-2	13	-	TRBJ1-5	-	CASSSNTFGPQHF	TGTGCCAGCAGCTCGAACACCTTCGGGCCCCAGCATTTT
TRBV4-1	14	-	TRBJ1-5	-	CASSPSRADQPQHF	TGCGCCAGCAGCCCCTCTCGGGCCGATCAGCCCCAGCATTTT
TRBV7-9	11	-	TRBJ2-3	-	CAPQAVDTQYF	TGTGCCCCCCAGGCCGTAGATACGCAGTATTTT
TRBV19	15	-	TRBJ1-5	TRBD1	CASSKQGGAGQPQHF	TGTGCCAGTAGTAAACAAGGGGGCGCGGGTCAGCCCCAGCATTTT
TRBV5-6	15	few	TRBJ1-6	TRBD1	CASSLAGTGNSPLHF	TGTGCCAGCAGCTTGGCCGGGACAGGGAATTCACCCCTCCACTTT
TRBV2	15	-	TRBJ1-4	-	CASSEARGTNEKLFF	TGTGCCAGCAGTGAAGCGCGGGGTACTAATGAAAAACTGTTTTTT
TRBV9	15	few	TRBJ2-1	TRBD1	CASSVAGQGVDEQFF	TGTGCCAGCAGCGTAGCTGGACAGGGGGTGGATGAGCAGTTCTTC
TRBV18	13	-	TRBJ2-7	TRBD1	CASSPDRAYEQYF	TGTGCCAGCTCCCCGGACAGGGCCTACGAGCAGTACTTC
TRBV6-6	11	once	TRBJ2-1	-	CASSYQWEQFF	TGTGCCAGCAGTTATCAATGGGAGCAGTTCTTC
TRBV5-1	14	-	TRBJ2-1	TRBD2	CASSQLAGNNEQFF	TGCGCCAGCAGTCAGTTAGCGGGTAACAATGAGCAGTTCTTC
TRBV28	12	-	TRBJ2-1	-	CASSFSGPKLFF	TGTGCCAGCAGTTTTAGTGGGCCAAAGTTGTTCTTC
TRBV28	13	-	TRBJ2-1	-	CASSLGAYNEQFF	TGTGCCAGCAGTTTAGGGGCCTACAATGAGCAGTTCTTC
TRBV30	13	few	TRBJ1-5	-	CAWSVQGSQPQHF	TGTGCCTGGAGTGTACAGGGTTCTCAGCCCCAGCATTTT
TRBV7-9	15	-	TRBJ2-1	-	CASSPPVWSYNEQFF	TGTGCCAGCAGCCCCCCGGTTTGGAGCTACAATGAGCAGTTCTTC
TRBV6-5	11	-	TRBJ2-4	-	CASSYRNIQYF	TGTGCCAGCAGTTACAGAAACATTCAGTACTTC
TRBV11-2	14	-	TRBJ2-1	-	CASSPRTNANEQFF	TGTGCCAGCAGCCCCAGGACGAATGCAAATGAGCAGTTCTTC
TRBV30	14	-	TRBJ1-5	TRBD1	CAWSTTGVDQPQHF	TGTGCCTGGAGTACTACAGGGGTGGATCAGCCCCAGCATTTT
TRBV5-5	15	-	TRBJ1-2	-	CASSLFWGPNYGYTF	TGTGCCAGCAGCTTGTTTTGGGGCCCTAACTATGGCTACACCTTC
TRBV4-2	16	-	TRBJ2-5	TRBD2	CASSQAASGKGVTQYF	TGTGCCAGCAGCCAAGCGGCTAGCGGGAAGGGGGTGACCCAGTACTTC
TRBV28	12	-	TRBJ1-2	-	CASSLGGVGYTF	TGTGCCAGCAGTTTAGGTGGGGTCGGCTACACCTTC
TRBV6-5	15	-	TRBJ2-3	-	CASSYSATSPDTQYF	TGTGCCAGCAGTTACTCGGCCACTAGCCCAGATACGCAGTATTTT
TRBV15	17	-	TRBJ1-1	-	CATSRGAGFGMNTEAFF	TGTGCCACCAGCAGAGGAGCTGGATTTGGAATGAACACTGAAGCTTTCTTT
TRBV19	15	-	TRBJ2-7	TRBD1	CASSASGTGVYEQYF	TGTGCCAGTAGTGCCTCCGGGACAGGGGTCTACGAGCAGTACTTC
TRBV21-1	14	-	TRBJ1-2	-	CASREGQGSYGYTF	TGTGCCAGCAGGGAGGGACAGGGATCGTATGGCTACACCTTC
TRBV6-5	14	-	TRBJ1-5	TRBD1	CASSKDRGYQPQHF	TGTGCCAGCAGCAAGGACAGGGGTTACCAGCCCCAGCATTTT
TRBV3-1/TRBV3-2	16	-	TRBJ2-2	TRBD1	CASSQGDRVGTGELFF	TGTGCCAGCAGCCAAGGGGACAGGGTCGGGACCGGGGAGCTGTTTTTT
TRBV3-1/TRBV3-2	14	-	TRBJ2-1	-	CASSHRTNYNEQFF	TGTGCCAGCAGCCACCGGACTAACTACAATGAGCAGTTCTTC
TRBV5-4	14	-	TRBJ2-7	TRBD1	CASSLDRGFYEQYF	TGTGCCAGCAGCTTGGACAGGGGGTTCTACGAGCAGTACTTC
TRBV7-3	13	-	TRBJ2-5	-	CASSPSRQETQYF	TGTGCCAGCAGCCCCTCCAGACAAGAGACCCAGTACTTC
TRBV4-1	17	-	TRBJ2-7	TRBD2	CASSQTSGSWEAYEQYF	TGCGCCAGCAGCCAAACTAGCGGGAGTTGGGAGGCCTACGAGCAGTACTTC
TRBV11-3	13	-	TRBJ2-1	-	CASSLDTGNEQFF	TGTGCCAGCAGCTTAGATACCGGCAATGAGCAGTTCTTC
TRBV18	15	-	TRBJ2-3	TRBD1	CASSLGQGITDTQYF	TGTGCCAGCTCACTGGGACAGGGGATAACAGATACGCAGTATTTT
TRBV24-1	13	-	TRBJ2-7	-	CATLPGDEDEQYF	TGTGCCACCCTCCCTGGGGATGAGGACGAGCAGTACTTC